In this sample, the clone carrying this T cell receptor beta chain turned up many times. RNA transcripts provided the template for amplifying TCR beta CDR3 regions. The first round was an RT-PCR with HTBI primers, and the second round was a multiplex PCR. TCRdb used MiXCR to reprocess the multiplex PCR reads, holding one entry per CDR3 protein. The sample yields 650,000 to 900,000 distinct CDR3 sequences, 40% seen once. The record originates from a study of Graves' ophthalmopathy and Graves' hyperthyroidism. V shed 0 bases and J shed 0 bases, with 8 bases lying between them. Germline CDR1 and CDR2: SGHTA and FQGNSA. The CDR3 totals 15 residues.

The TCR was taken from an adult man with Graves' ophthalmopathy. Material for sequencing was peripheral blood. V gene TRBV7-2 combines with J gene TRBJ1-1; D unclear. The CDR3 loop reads CASSLAGLMNTEAFF. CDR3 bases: TGTGCCAGCAGCTTAGCCGGGCTCATGAACACTGAAGCTTTCTTT. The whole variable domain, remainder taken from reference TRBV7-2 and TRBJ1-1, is GAGVSQSPSNKVTEKGKDVELRCDPISGHTALYWYRQSLGQGLEFLIYFQGNSAPDKSGLPSDRFSAERTGGSVSTLTIQRTQQEDSAVYLCASSLAGLMNTEAFFGQGTRLTVV.